The clone carrying this T cell receptor (beta chain) was recorded only once. The sample originates from a study of blood T cell repertoires in COVID-19. Generated by immunoSEQ multiplex PCR, the TCRdb table keeps only in-frame clones and is missing some. Found here are roughly 130,000 clones, roughly 84% of them singletons; the top ten hold approximately 8.9%. This TCR was recovered from a young man with COVID-19, enrolled during active disease. The sample was peripheral blood.

CDR3 DNA: TGTGCCAGCAGCTTAGCGCGCGGCATCTCCTACGAGCAGTACTTC. As protein: CASSLARGISYEQYF. The rearrangement links TRBV7-2 to TRBJ2-7, with no clear D. Trimming shortened V by 0 bases and J by 0 bases, and 9 bases separated the two germline ends. This CDR3 has 15 amino acids. Germline lookup yields CDR1 SGHTA and CDR2 FQGNSA.